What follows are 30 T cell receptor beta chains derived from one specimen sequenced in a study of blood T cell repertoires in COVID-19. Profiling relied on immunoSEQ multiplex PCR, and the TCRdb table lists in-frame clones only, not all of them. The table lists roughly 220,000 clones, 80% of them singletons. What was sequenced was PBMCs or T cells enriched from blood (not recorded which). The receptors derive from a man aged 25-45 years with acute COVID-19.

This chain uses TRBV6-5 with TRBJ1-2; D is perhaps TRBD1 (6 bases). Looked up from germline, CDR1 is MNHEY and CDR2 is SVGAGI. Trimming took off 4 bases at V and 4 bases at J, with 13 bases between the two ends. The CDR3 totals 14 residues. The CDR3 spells CASSSTGQAYGYTF. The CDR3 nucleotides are TGTGCCAGCAGTTCCACGGGACAAGCCTATGGCTACACCTTC.

CDR3 loop: CASSSGGGSTYEQYF. Here the CDR3 DNA reads TGTGCCAGCAGCTCAGGGGGAGGCAGCACCTACGAGCAGTACTTC. The chain combines TRBV11-2 with TRBJ2-7; D is possibly TRBD1 (7 bases). This CDR3 contains 15 residues. Trimming removed 4 bases at V and 2 bases at J, with 15 bases between. Germline CDR1 is SGHAT and CDR2 is FQNNGV.

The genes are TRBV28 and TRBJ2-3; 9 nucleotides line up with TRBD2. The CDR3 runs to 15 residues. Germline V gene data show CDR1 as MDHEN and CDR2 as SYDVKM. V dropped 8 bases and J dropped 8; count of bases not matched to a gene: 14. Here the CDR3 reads CASGARGGSLVTQYF. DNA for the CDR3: TGTGCCAGCGGGGCGCGGGGGGGCTCGTTGGTTACGCAGTATTTT.

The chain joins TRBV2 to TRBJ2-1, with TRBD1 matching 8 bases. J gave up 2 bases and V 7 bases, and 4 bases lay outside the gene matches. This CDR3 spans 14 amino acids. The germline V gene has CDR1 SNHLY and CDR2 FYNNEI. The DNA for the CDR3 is TGTGCCAGCATTCCGGGACAGGCCTACAATGAGCAGTTCTTC. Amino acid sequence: CASIPGQAYNEQFF.

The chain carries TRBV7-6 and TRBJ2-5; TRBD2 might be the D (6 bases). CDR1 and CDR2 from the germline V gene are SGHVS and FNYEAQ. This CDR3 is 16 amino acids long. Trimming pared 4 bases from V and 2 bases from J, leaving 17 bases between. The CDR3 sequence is CASSSLRRAEQETQYF. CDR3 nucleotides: TGTGCCAGCAGCTCCCTAAGGAGGGCAGAACAAGAGACCCAGTACTTC.

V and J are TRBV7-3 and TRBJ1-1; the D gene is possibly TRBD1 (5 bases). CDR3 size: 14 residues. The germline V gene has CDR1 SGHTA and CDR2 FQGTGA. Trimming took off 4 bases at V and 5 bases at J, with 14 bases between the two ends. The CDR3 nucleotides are TGTGCCAGCAGCTCCCAGGGTGGGGTGACTGAAGCTTTCTTT. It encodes CASSSQGGVTEAFF.

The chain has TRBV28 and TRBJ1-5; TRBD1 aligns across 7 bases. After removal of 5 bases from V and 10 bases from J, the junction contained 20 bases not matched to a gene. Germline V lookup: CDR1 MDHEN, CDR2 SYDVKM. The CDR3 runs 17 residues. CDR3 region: CASSPRPTGASNPPQHF. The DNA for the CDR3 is TGTGCCAGCAGTCCTCGGCCTACAGGGGCGAGTAATCCACCCCAGCATTTT.

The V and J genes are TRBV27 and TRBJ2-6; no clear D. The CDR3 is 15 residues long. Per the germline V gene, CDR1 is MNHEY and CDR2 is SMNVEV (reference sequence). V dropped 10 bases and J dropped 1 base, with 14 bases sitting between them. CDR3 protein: CATSQLRSGANVLTF. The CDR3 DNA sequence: TGTGCCACCTCTCAACTGAGGTCTGGGGCCAACGTCCTGACTTTC.

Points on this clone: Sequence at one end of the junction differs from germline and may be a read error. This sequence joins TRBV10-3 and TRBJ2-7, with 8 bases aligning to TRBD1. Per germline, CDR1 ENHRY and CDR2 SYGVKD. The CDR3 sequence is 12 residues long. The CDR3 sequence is CAISETQGAPHF. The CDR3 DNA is TGTGCCATCAGTGAGACCCAGGGGGCCCCACACTTC.

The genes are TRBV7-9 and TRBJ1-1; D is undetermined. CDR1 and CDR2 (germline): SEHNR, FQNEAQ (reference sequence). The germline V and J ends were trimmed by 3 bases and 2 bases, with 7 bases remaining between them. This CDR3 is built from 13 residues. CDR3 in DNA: TGTGCCAGCAGCTTCTTCCCTAACACTGAAGCTTTCTTT. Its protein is CASSFFPNTEAFF.

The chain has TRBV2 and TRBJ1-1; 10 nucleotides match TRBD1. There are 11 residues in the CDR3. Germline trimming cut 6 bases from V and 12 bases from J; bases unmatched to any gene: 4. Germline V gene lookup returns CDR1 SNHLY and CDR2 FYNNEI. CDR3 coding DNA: TGTGCCAGCAGGGACAGGGGGAAAACTTTCTTT. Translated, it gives CASRDRGKTFF. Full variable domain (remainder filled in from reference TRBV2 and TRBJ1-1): EPEVTQTPSHQVTQMGQEVILRCVPISNHLYFYWYRQILGQKVEFLVSFYNNEISEKSEIFDDQFSVERPDGSNFTLKIRSTKLEDSAMYFCASRDRGKTFFGQGTRLTVV.

The CDR3 region is CASSQDVSYTF. The CDR3, as DNA: TGTGCCAGCAGCCAAGATGTAAGCTACACCTTC. V gene TRBV3-1 (or the pseudogene TRBV3-2) combines with J gene TRBJ1-2, with D hard to call. V was shortened by 0 bases and J by 9 bases, with 5 bases between the two germline ends. The CDR3 length is 11 residues. Germline V gives CDR1 LGHDT, CDR2 YNNKEL (reference sequence).

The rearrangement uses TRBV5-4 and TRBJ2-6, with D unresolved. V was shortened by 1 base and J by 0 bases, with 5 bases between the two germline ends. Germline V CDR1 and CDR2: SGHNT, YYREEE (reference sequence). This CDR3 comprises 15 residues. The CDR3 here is CASSLPGSGANVLTF. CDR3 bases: TGTGCCAGCAGCTTGCCAGGCTCTGGGGCCAACGTCCTGACTTTC.

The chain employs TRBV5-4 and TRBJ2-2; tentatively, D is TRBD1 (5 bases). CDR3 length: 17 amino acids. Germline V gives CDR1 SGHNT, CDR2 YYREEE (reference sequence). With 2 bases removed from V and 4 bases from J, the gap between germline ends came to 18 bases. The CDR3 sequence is CASSFSGGATSTGELFF. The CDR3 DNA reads TGTGCCAGCAGCTTCTCAGGTGGGGCAACCAGCACCGGGGAGCTGTTTTTT.

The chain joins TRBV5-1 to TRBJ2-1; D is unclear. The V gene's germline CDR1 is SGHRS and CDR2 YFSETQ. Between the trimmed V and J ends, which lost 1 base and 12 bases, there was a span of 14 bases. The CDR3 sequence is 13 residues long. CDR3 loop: CASSLTPLVGQFF. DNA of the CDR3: TGCGCCAGCAGCTTGACCCCTCTAGTCGGGCAGTTCTTC.

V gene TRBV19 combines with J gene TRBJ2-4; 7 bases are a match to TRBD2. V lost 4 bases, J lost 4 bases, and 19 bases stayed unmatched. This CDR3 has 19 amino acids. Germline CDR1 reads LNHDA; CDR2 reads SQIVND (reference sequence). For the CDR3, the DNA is TGTGCCAGTAGTACTTTGGGCACTGGGGACTACCGGGCAAAAAACATTCAGTACTTC. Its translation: CASSTLGTGDYRAKNIQYF.

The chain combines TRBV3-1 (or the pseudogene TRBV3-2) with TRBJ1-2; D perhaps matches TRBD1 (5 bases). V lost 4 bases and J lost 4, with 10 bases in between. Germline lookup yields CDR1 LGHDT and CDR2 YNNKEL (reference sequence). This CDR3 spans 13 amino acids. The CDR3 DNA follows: TGTGCCAGCAGCCCCAGGGACTTCTATGGCTACACCTTC. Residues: CASSPRDFYGYTF.

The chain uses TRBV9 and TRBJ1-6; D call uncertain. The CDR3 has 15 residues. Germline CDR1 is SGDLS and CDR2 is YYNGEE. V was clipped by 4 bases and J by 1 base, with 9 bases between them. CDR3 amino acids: CASSPRGSYNSPLHF. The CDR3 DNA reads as TGTGCCAGCAGCCCCCGCGGGTCCTATAATTCACCCCTCCACTTT.

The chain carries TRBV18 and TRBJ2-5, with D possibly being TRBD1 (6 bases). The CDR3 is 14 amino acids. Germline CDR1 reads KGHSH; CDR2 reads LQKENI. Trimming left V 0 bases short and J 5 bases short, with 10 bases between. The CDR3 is CASSPPWGQETQYF. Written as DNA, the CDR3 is TGTGCCAGCTCACCACCTTGGGGGCAGGAGACCCAGTACTTC.

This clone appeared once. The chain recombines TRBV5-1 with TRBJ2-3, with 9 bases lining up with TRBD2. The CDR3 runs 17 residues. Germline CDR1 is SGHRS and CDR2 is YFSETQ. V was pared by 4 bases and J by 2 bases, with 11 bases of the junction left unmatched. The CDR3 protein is CASSRGLAGTTTDTQYF. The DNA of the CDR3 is TGCGCCAGCAGCCGGGGGCTAGCGGGGACAACCACAGATACGCAGTATTTT.

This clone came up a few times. The CDR3 is CASSWRAGEKLFF. CDR3 DNA sequence: TGTGCCAGCTCCTGGAGGGCAGGCGAAAAACTGTTTTTT. The rearrangement uses TRBV18 and TRBJ1-4; D is ambiguous. The germline gives CDR1 KGHSH, CDR2 LQKENI. The CDR3 loop spans 13 amino acids. Trimming removed 6 bases at V and 8 bases at J, with 13 bases between.

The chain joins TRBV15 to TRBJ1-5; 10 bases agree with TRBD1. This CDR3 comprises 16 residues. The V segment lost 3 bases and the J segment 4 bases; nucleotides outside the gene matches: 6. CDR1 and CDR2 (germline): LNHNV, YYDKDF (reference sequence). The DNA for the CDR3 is TGTGCCACCAGCAGGCCGGGACAGGGGCAGAATCAGCCCCAGCATTTT. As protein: CATSRPGQGQNQPQHF.

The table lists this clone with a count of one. This chain's CDR3 is CASPGRDGYTF. CDR3 DNA sequence: TGTGCCAGCCCCGGGAGGGATGGCTACACCTTC. This chain connects TRBV6-5 to TRBJ1-2; no definite D call. The CDR3 spans 11 residues. V lost 8 bases, J lost 6 bases, and 10 bases lay in between. Germline lookup yields CDR1 MNHEY and CDR2 SVGAGI.

CDR3 in amino acids: CAISETVGDGYTF. The CDR3 DNA follows: TGTGCCATCAGTGAGACAGTTGGCGATGGCTACACCTTC. V usage is TRBV10-3 and J usage is TRBJ1-2, with D hard to call. Germline CDR1 reads ENHRY; CDR2 reads SYGVKD. Trimming stripped 2 bases from V and 6 bases from J, with 10 bases between. This CDR3 region has 13 residues.

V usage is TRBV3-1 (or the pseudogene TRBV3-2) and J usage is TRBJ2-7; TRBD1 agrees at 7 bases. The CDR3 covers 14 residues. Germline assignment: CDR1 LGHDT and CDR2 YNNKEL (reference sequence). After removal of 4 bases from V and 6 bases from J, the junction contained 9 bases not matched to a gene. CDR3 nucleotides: TGTGCCAGCAGCCCCACAGGGGCGAGAGGCGAGCAGTACTTC. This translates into CASSPTGARGEQYF.

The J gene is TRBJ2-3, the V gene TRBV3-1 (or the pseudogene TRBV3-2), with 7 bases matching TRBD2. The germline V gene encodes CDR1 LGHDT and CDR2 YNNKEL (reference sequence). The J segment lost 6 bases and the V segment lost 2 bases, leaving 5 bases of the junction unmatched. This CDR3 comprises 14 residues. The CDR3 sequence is CASSQKTSSDTQYF. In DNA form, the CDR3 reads TGTGCCAGCAGCCAAAAGACTAGCTCGGATACGCAGTATTTT.

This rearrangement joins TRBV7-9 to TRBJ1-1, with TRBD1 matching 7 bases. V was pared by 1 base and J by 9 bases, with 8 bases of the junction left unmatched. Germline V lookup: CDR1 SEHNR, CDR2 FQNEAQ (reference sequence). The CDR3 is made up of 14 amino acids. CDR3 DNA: TGTGCCAGCAGCTTAGAGGGGACAGTCCCCAAAGCTTTCTTT. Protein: CASSLEGTVPKAFF.

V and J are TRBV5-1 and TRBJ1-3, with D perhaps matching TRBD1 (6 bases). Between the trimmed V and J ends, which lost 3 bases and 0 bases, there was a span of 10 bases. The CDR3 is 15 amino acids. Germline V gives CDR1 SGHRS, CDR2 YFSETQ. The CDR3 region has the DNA TGCGCCAGCAGCTACGGGGACAACTCTGGAAACACCATATATTTT. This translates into CASSYGDNSGNTIYF.

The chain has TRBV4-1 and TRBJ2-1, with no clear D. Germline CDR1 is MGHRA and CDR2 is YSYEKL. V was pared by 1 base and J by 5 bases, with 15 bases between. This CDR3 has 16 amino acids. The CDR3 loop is CASSQVPDSSNNEQFF. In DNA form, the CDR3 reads TGCGCCAGCAGCCAAGTGCCCGATAGCTCGAACAATGAGCAGTTCTTC.

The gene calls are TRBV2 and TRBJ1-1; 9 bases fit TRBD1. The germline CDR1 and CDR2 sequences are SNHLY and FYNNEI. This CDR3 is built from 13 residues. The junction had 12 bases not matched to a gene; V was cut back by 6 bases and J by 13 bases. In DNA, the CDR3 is TGTGCCAGCAGGATCAATACAGGGGGCGGGGGTTTCTTT. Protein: CASRINTGGGGFF.